Listed here are 26 T cell receptor beta chains from one sample, sequenced in a study of blood T cell repertoires in COVID-19. The assay was immunoSEQ multiplex PCR, and TCRdb's table has in-frame clones only and misses some. Of tens of thousands of clones listed, 80% are singletons. The sequencing input was peripheral blood. The receptors stem from a woman aged 70-85 years with acute or convalescent COVID-19.

This rearrangement joins TRBV25-1 to TRBJ2-6; D call uncertain. Germline CDR1 reads MGHDK; CDR2 reads SYGVNS. CDR3 length equals 15 residues. V lost 1 base and J 0 bases, leaving 4 bases between the germline ends. CDR3 residues: CASSESLSGANVLTF. DNA of the CDR3: TGTGCCAGCAGTGAATCCCTCTCTGGGGCCAACGTCCTGACTTTC.

The chain employs TRBV14 and TRBJ1-1; D not certain. The germline CDR1 and CDR2 sequences are SGHDN and FVKESK. The CDR3 is made up of 11 amino acids. The V and J ends lost 8 bases and 2 bases respectively, with 6 bases between them. The CDR3 sequence: CASRGNTEAFF. The DNA of the CDR3 is TGTGCCAGCCGAGGTAACACTGAAGCTTTCTTT.

This clone was observed a few times. The gene calls are TRBV7-9 and TRBJ2-7; 7 bases align to TRBD1. In germline, CDR1 is SEHNR, CDR2 FQNEAQ (reference sequence). The junction had 6 bases not matched to a gene; V was cut back by 2 bases and J by 5 bases. The CDR3 runs to 14 residues. CDR3 nucleotides: TGTGCCAGCAGCTTACCCACAGGGGTGCACGAGCAGTACTTC. Amino acids: CASSLPTGVHEQYF.

The gene calls are TRBV7-2 and TRBJ2-1; weak D call: TRBD2 (5 bases). The CDR3 has 14 residues. The germline gives CDR1 SGHTA, CDR2 FQGNSA. V lost 1 base to trimming and J lost 7 bases, with 11 bases between them. The CDR3 bases are TGTGCCAGCAGCTTAGACGGACTGCCTAATGAGCAGTTCTTC. As protein: CASSLDGLPNEQFF.

The chain's CDR3 is CASSFGSDPNYGYTF. The DNA of the CDR3 is TGTGCCAGCAGCTTCGGGTCAGACCCTAACTATGGCTACACCTTC. The chain is built from TRBV5-5 and TRBJ1-2; D uncertain. There are 15 residues in the CDR3. Deletions cut 2 bases from V and 0 bases from J, with 11 bases between. Germline V gives CDR1 SGHKS, CDR2 YYEKEE (reference sequence).

This clone was seen a few times. The gene calls are TRBV11-3 and TRBJ1-3; TRBD1 matches at 10 bases. This CDR3 region has 15 residues. V was pared by 4 bases and J by 2 bases, with 2 bases of the junction left unmatched. Germline CDR1 is SGHNT and CDR2 is YENEEA. CDR3 in amino acids: CASSWTGGTGNTIYF. CDR3 in DNA: TGTGCCAGCAGCTGGACAGGGGGAACTGGAAACACCATATATTTT.

This chain connects TRBV5-6 to TRBJ2-1; 8 bases line up with TRBD2. The trim removed 2 bases at V and 16 bases at J, leaving 14 bases unmatched. Germline assignment: CDR1 SGHDT and CDR2 YYEEEE. This CDR3 contains 14 residues. The CDR3 coding sequence is TGTGCCAGCAGCTTTACCGGGGGGGGCCGACATCCCTTCTTC. Encoded protein: CASSFTGGGRHPFF.

In DNA, the CDR3 is TGTGCCAGCAGCTCCGGTAGCAATCAGCCCCAGCATTTT. Translated: CASSSGSNQPQHF. The chain recombines TRBV12-3 or TRBV12-4 with TRBJ1-5, with D unresolved. The CDR3 is made up of 13 amino acids. V was cut by 6 bases and J by 0 bases, with 6 bases left in between.

As to this clone: One junction end does not reproduce the germline sequence, and a read error may be involved. The rearrangement joins TRBV2 to TRBJ1-1, with 10 positions matching TRBD1. The CDR3 spans 14 residues. Per the germline V gene, CDR1 is SNHLY and CDR2 is FYNNEI. CDR3 sequence reads: CASSKRTGGIRFEF. Here the CDR3 DNA reads TGTGCCAGCAGTAAAAGGACAGGGGGAATACGTTTTGAATTT.

V gene TRBV7-6 combines with J gene TRBJ2-3; TRBD2 aligns across 10 bases. The CDR3 spans 16 residues. J gave up 0 bases and V 4 bases, and 4 bases lay outside the gene matches. Germline CDR1 is SGHVS and CDR2 is FNYEAQ. The CDR3 DNA follows: TGTGCCAGCAGCTCTAGGACTAGCGGAAGCACAGATACGCAGTATTTT. It yields the protein CASSSRTSGSTDTQYF. Filled out from reference TRBV7-6 and TRBJ2-3, the complete variable domain reads GAGVSQSPRYKVTKRGQDVALRCDPISGHVSLYWYRQALGQGPEFLTYFNYEAQQDKSGLPNDRFSAERPEGSISTLTIQRTEQRDSAMYRCASSSRTSGSTDTQYFGPGTRLTVL.

In this sample, this clone turned up once. The V call is TRBV4-3, the J call TRBJ1-1; D perhaps matches TRBD1 (6 bases). CDR1 LGHNA and CDR2 YSLEER come from the germline V gene. This CDR3 has 12 residues. Trimming pared 5 bases from V and 8 bases from J, leaving 12 bases between. CDR3 sequence: CASSANRAEAFF. CDR3 nucleotide sequence: TGCGCCAGCAGCGCTAACAGGGCAGAAGCTTTCTTT.

This clone was seen a handful of times. The rearrangement uses TRBV29-1 and TRBJ1-1, with a weak D call TRBD1 (6 bases). CDR3 length equals 13 residues. The germline V gene encodes CDR1 SQVTM and CDR2 ANQGSEA. Trimming left V 4 bases short and J 6 bases short, with 15 bases between. CDR3 loop: CSVGGGGASEAFF. In DNA form, the CDR3 reads TGCAGCGTTGGTGGGGGGGGCGCCTCTGAAGCTTTCTTT.

The chain links TRBV3-1 (or the pseudogene TRBV3-2) to TRBJ2-1; D is ambiguous. The CDR3 has 15 amino acids. Trimming removed 0 bases at V and 6 bases at J, with 12 bases between. Looked up from germline, CDR1 is LGHDT and CDR2 is YNNKEL (reference sequence). Here the CDR3 reads CASSQDLLLRNEQFF. CDR3 DNA: TGTGCCAGCAGCCAAGATTTATTGCTGCGCAATGAGCAGTTCTTC.

The rearrangement uses TRBV4-3 and TRBJ2-3; no clear D. V lost 4 bases and J lost 2, with 10 bases in between. The CDR3 extends over 14 amino acids. CDR1 and CDR2 from the germline V gene are LGHNA and YSLEER. The CDR3 protein is CASSPSLATDTQYF. For the CDR3, the DNA is TGCGCCAGCAGCCCCTCTTTAGCCACAGATACGCAGTATTTT.

V gene TRBV7-9 combines with J gene TRBJ2-1, with 8 bases identical to TRBD1. The CDR3 sequence is 17 residues long. Germline V gene sequence: CDR1 SEHNR, CDR2 FQNEAQ (reference sequence). Trimming at V came to 8 bases and at J to 3 bases, leaving 15 bases not matched to a gene. Here the CDR3 reads CASGETGEPTNYNEQFF. The CDR3, as DNA: TGTGCCAGCGGCGAGACAGGGGAACCTACTAACTACAATGAGCAGTTCTTC. Full variable domain (remainder filled in from reference TRBV7-9 and TRBJ2-1): DTGVSQNPRHKITKRGQNVTFRCDPISEHNRLYWYRQTLGQGPEFLTYFQNEAQLEKSRLLSDRFSAERPKGSFSTLEIQRTEQGDSAMYLCASGETGEPTNYNEQFFGPGTRLTVL.

CDR3 nucleotide sequence: TGTGCCAGCAGCCAGGAACAGGGGGTTGAAAACTATGGCTACACCTTC. Residues: CASSQEQGVENYGYTF. J is TRBJ1-2 and V is TRBV4-2; the match to TRBD1 covers 8 bases. Germline V lookup: CDR1 LGHNA, CDR2 YNFKEQ. The V segment lost 3 bases and the J segment 2 bases; nucleotides outside the gene matches: 8. The CDR3 extends over 16 amino acids.

The V and J genes are TRBV7-3 and TRBJ2-3, with a possible D match to TRBD2 (5 bases). The V and J ends lost 1 base and 6 bases respectively, with 11 bases between them. The CDR3 extends over 14 amino acids. Germline loops: CDR1 SGHTA, CDR2 FQGTGA. CDR3 bases: TGTGCCAGCAGCTTAAACCTAGCCGGCGATACGCAGTATTTT. Translating gives CASSLNLAGDTQYF.

The chain couples TRBV24-1 to TRBJ2-1, with 12 nucleotides matching TRBD2. The V gene's germline CDR1 is KGHDR and CDR2 SFDVKD. The CDR3 consists of 16 residues. J gave up 3 bases and V 4 bases, and 3 bases lay outside the gene matches. The CDR3 DNA is TGTGCCACCAGTGACCGACTAGCGGGGGTCTACAATGAGCAGTTCTTC. Protein sequence: CATSDRLAGVYNEQFF.

The chain joins TRBV3-1 (or the pseudogene TRBV3-2) to TRBJ1-6; 7 bases map to TRBD1. The CDR3 runs to 16 residues. Trimming at V came to 5 bases and at J to 9 bases, leaving 13 bases not matched to a gene. Germline assignment: CDR1 LGHDT and CDR2 YNNKEL (reference sequence). CDR3 sequence reads: CASSLFPGGDVSPLHF. The CDR3 coding sequence is TGTGCCAGCAGCTTATTCCCAGGGGGAGATGTTTCACCCCTCCACTTT.

This clone was observed a few times. The chain uses TRBV5-5 and TRBJ2-6; 7 bases are a match to TRBD1. The CDR3 runs 14 residues. V was pared by 3 bases and J by 8 bases, with 5 bases of the junction left unmatched. Germline V gene data show CDR1 as SGHKS and CDR2 as YYEKEE (reference sequence). The CDR3 region is CASSYRQGPNVLTF. The CDR3, as DNA: TGTGCCAGCAGCTACCGACAGGGCCCCAACGTCCTGACTTTC.

The chain joins TRBV4-1 to TRBJ2-2; 8 bases line up with TRBD2. J lost 3 bases, V lost 4 bases, and 19 bases had no gene match. Germline V CDR1 and CDR2: MGHRA, YSYEKL. The CDR3 is 20 residues long. CDR3 in DNA: TGCGCCAGCAGCCCCCGAGCCAAGATAAGTAGCGGGGCCTACACCGGGGAGCTGTTTTTT. It encodes CASSPRAKISSGAYTGELFF.

The rearrangement joins TRBV4-3 to TRBJ1-4; no clear D gene. The CDR3 is 16 amino acids. Germline CDR1 is LGHNA and CDR2 is YSLEER. Trimming took 4 bases from V and 10 from J, leaving 22 bases between them. The chain's CDR3 is CASSPTRDMGGGKLFF. The CDR3 DNA reads as TGCGCCAGCAGCCCGACCCGGGATATGGGTGGCGGAAAACTGTTTTTT.

This sequence joins TRBV5-6 and TRBJ2-2; tentatively, D is TRBD2 (6 bases). Trimming shortened V by 0 bases and J by 7 bases, and 7 bases separated the two germline ends. Per germline, CDR1 SGHDT and CDR2 YYEEEE. The CDR3 runs 13 residues. Here the CDR3 DNA reads TGTGCCAGCAGCTTGGAGCGGGTCGGGGAGCTGTTTTTT. It specifies CASSLERVGELFF.

This clone appeared a single time. The chain employs TRBV19 and TRBJ2-5; TRBD1 matches 8 bases. CDR1 LNHDA and CDR2 SQIVND come from the germline V gene (reference sequence). The CDR3 runs 14 residues. V lost 7 bases to trimming and J lost 3 bases; unmatched junction nucleotides: 7. The CDR3 sequence is CASKPGGPKETQYF. Here the CDR3 DNA reads TGTGCCAGTAAACCAGGGGGCCCGAAAGAGACCCAGTACTTC. Filled out from reference TRBV19 and TRBJ2-5, the complete variable domain reads DGGITQSPKYLFRKEGQNVTLSCEQNLNHDAMYWYRQDPGQGLRLIYYSQIVNDFQKGDIAEGYSVSREKKESFPLTVTSAQKNPTAFYLCASKPGGPKETQYFGPGTRLLVL.

The chain recombines TRBV7-8 with TRBJ1-4, with D hard to call. V shed 5 bases and J shed 2 bases, with 9 bases lying between them. Germline V gene sequence: CDR1 SGHVS, CDR2 FQNEAQ. This CDR3 contains 14 residues. The CDR3 is CASSPVSTNEKLFF. The CDR3 bases are TGTGCCAGCAGCCCGGTTTCGACTAATGAAAAACTGTTTTTT.

The V call is TRBV5-1, the J call TRBJ2-5; weak D call: TRBD1 (6 bases). This CDR3 contains 15 residues. The germline V and J ends were trimmed by 0 bases and 6 bases, with 15 bases remaining between them. Germline CDR1 and CDR2: SGHRS and YFSETQ. CDR3 sequence: CASSLAQGTIQTQYF. The CDR3 nucleotides read TGCGCCAGCAGCTTGGCTCAGGGGACAATACAGACCCAGTACTTC. Full variable domain (missing parts from reference TRBV5-1 and TRBJ2-5): KAGVTQTPRYLIKTRGQQVTLSCSPISGHRSVSWYQQTPGQGLQFLFEYFSETQRNKGNFPGRFSGRQFSNSRSEMNVSTLELGDSALYLCASSLAQGTIQTQYFGPGTRLLVL.